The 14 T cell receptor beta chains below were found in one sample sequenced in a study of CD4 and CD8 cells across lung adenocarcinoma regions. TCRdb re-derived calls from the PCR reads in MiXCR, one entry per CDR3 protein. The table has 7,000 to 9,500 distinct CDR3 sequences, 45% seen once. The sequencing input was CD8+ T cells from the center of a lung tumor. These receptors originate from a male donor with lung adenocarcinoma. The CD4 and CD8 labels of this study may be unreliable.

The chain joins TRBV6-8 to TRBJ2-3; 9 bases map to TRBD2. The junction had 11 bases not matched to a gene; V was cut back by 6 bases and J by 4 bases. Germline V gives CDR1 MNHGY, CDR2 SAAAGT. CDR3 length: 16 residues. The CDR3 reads CASRAGGGQDPDTQYF. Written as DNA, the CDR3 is TGTGCCAGCAGGGCGGGAGGGGGCCAAGACCCAGATACGCAGTATTTT.

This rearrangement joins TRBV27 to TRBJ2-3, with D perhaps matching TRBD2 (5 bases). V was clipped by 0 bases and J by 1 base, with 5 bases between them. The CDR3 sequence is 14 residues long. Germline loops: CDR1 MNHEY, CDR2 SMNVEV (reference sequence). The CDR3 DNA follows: TGTGCCAGCAGTTTATCGCGGGGCACAGATACGCAGTATTTT. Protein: CASSLSRGTDTQYF.

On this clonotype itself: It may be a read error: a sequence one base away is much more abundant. The DNA for the CDR3 is TGTGCCAGCAGCCCCAGCCTAGGACAGGGCAGGGAGACCCAGTTCTTC. It specifies CASSPSLGQGRETQFF. The V call is TRBV7-8, the J call TRBJ2-1; 8 bases are shared with TRBD1. J was trimmed by 13 bases and V by 5 bases; bases with no gene match: 19. The CDR3 extends over 16 amino acids. The germline gives CDR1 SGHVS, CDR2 FQNEAQ.

The CDR3 nucleotides are TGCGCCAGCAGTGAGTCCTTGGGGACTTCTAAGCAGTTCTTC. Its protein product is CASSESLGTSKQFF. This sequence joins TRBV10-1 and TRBJ2-1; possible D gene TRBD2, 6 bases. Trimming shortened V by 0 bases and J by 11 bases, and 14 bases separated the two germline ends. CDR3 length: 14 amino acids. Germline CDR1 reads WNHNN; CDR2 reads SYGVQD (reference sequence).

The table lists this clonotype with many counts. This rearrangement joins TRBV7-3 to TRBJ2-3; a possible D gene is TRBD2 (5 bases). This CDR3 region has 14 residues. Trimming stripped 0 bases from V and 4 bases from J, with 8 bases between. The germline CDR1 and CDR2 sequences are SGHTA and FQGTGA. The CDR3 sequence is CASSLTGVADTQYF. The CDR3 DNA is TGTGCCAGCAGCTTAACCGGGGTTGCAGATACGCAGTATTTT.

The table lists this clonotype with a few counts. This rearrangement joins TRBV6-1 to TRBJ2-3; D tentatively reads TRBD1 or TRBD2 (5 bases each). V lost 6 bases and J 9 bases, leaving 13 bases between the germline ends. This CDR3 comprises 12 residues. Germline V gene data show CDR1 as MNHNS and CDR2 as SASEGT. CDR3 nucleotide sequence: TGTGCCAGCAGGGGGACGGGCGAGACGCAGTATTTT. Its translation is CASRGTGETQYF.

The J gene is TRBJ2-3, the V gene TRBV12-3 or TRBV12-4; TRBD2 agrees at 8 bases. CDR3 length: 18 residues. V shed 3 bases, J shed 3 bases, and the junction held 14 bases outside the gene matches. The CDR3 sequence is CASSLRLTSDGGTDTQYF. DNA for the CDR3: TGTGCCAGCAGTTTGCGACTGACTAGCGACGGAGGGACAGATACGCAGTATTTT.

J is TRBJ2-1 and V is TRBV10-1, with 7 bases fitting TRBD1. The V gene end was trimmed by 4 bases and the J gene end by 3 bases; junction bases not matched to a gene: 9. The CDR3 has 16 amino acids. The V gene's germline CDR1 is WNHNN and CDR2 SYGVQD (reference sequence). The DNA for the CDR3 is TGCGCCAGCAGTGCAGGGGGTGGCGGAGGCTACAATGAGCAGTTCTTC. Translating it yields CASSAGGGGGYNEQFF.

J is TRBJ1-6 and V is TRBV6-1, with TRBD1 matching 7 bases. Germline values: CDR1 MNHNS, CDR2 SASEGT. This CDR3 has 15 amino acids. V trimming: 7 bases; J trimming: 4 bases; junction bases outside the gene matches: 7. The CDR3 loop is CASTHLGQYNSPLHF. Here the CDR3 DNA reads TGTGCCAGCACGCACCTGGGACAGTATAATTCACCCCTCCACTTT.

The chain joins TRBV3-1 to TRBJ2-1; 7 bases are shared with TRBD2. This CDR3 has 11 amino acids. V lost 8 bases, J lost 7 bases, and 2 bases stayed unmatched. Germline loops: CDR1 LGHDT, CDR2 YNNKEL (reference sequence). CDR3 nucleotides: TGTGCCAGCGGGGAGGGGAATGAGCAGTTCTTC. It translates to CASGEGNEQFF.

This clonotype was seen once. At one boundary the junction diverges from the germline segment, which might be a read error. The CDR3 bases are TGTGCCAGCAGTCCAGGGCGGGTACGATACCAAGATACTCAGTACTTT. It encodes CASSPGRVRYQDTQYF. The chain links TRBV6-1 to TRBJ2-3; D might be TRBD1 or TRBD2, each matching 5 bases. This CDR3 spans 16 amino acids. The germline V gene encodes CDR1 MNHNS and CDR2 SASEGT.

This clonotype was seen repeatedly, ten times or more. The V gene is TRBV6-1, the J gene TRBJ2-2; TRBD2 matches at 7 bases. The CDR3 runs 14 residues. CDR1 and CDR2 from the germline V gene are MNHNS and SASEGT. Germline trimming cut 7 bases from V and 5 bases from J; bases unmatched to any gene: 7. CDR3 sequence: CASIGLERTGELFF. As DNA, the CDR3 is TGTGCCAGCATCGGACTAGAGCGGACCGGGGAGCTGTTTTTT.

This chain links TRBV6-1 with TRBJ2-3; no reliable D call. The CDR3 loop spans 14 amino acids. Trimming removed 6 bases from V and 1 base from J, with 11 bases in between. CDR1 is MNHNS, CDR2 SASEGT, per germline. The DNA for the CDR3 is TGTGCCAGCAGACGAGAGTGGGGCACAGATACGCAGTATTTT. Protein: CASRREWGTDTQYF.

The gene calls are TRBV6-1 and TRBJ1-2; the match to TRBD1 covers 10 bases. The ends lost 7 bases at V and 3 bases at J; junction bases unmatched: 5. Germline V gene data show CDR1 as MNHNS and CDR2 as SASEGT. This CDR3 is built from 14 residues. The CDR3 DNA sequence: TGTGCCAGCACCCAGACAGGGGGCTACTATGGCTACACCTTC. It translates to CASTQTGGYYGYTF.